One and the same sample provided the 18 T cell receptor beta chains below, sequenced in a study of CD8+ T cells in alopecia areata. Reverse transcription of extracted RNA yielded cDNA, which provided the sequencing template. Produced via immunoSEQ multiplex PCR; TCRdb's table is partial and in-frame only. The table records about 64,000 clones, more than 45% of them present only once. Stated treatment: oral pan-JAK inhibitor, 5-10 mg twice daily. The sequenced sample was CD8+ T cells sorted from blood, obtained around week 36, from a patient treated with tofacitinib. The origin of the receptors is a human donor with alopecia areata.

V and J are TRBV29-1 and TRBJ1-2; D is unclear. There are 12 residues in the CDR3. From germline, CDR1 is SQVTM and CDR2 ANQGSEA. V was shortened by 8 bases and J by 8 bases, with 18 bases between the two germline ends. The CDR3 DNA follows: TGCAGCACCCTAGACGGCCTCTCAGGCTACACCTTC. Amino acids: CSTLDGLSGYTF.

The rearrangement links TRBV7-8 to TRBJ1-1, with a weak D call TRBD1 (5 bases). V dropped 5 bases and J dropped 0 bases, with 13 bases sitting between them. The CDR3 contains 15 residues. From germline, CDR1 is SGHVS and CDR2 FQNEAQ. The CDR3, as DNA: TGTGCCAGCAGCACAATTGCGGGGGTGAACACTGAAGCTTTCTTT. As protein: CASSTIAGVNTEAFF.

The gene calls are TRBV13 and TRBJ2-1; the match to TRBD2 covers 8 bases. This CDR3 is built from 16 residues. The V gene's germline CDR1 is PRHDT and CDR2 FYEKMQ (reference sequence). The ends lost 1 base at V and 2 bases at J; junction bases unmatched: 4. CDR3 amino acids: CASSLALGLAYNEQFF. In nucleotides, the CDR3 is TGTGCCAGCAGCTTAGCGTTGGGACTAGCCTACAATGAGCAGTTCTTC.

V usage is TRBV29-1 and J usage is TRBJ1-1, with unresolved D. CDR1 is SQVTM, CDR2 ANQGSEA, per germline. The length of the CDR3 is 11 residues. Trimming pared 7 bases from V and 2 bases from J, leaving 8 bases between. DNA for the CDR3: TGCAGCGCTAGGAGTAACACTGAAGCTTTCTTT. Encoded protein: CSARSNTEAFF.

The CDR3 DNA follows: TGCAGCGTTGGGCGGGGTGGGTACAATGAGCAGTTCTTC. Protein product: CSVGRGGYNEQFF. The gene calls are TRBV29-1 and TRBJ2-1, with TRBD2 as a possible D gene (6 bases). Germline assignment: CDR1 SQVTM and CDR2 ANQGSEA. The CDR3 length is 13 residues. V shed 4 bases and J shed 4 bases, with 11 bases lying between them.

The V gene is TRBV30, the J gene TRBJ2-2; TRBD2 agrees at 8 bases. J gave up 2 bases and V 4 bases, and 6 bases lay outside the gene matches. The CDR3 extends over 15 amino acids. Germline CDR1 reads GTSNPN; CDR2 reads SVGIG (reference sequence). CDR3 sequence: CAWKGTSGNTGELFF. CDR3 DNA sequence: TGTGCCTGGAAAGGCACTAGCGGTAACACCGGGGAGCTGTTTTTT.

V usage is TRBV13 and J usage is TRBJ2-7, with 7 bases identical to TRBD2. Trimming removed 5 bases from V and 3 bases from J; junction bases left unmatched: 7. Germline values: CDR1 PRHDT, CDR2 FYEKMQ (reference sequence). This CDR3 spans 14 amino acids. For the CDR3, the DNA is TGTGCCAGCAGCGGCGGGGAGGGGCACTACGAGCAGTACTTC. It specifies CASSGGEGHYEQYF.

This clone was found a few times. CDR3 residues: CASSEKIGEQFF. CDR3 bases: TGTGCCAGCAGTGAGAAAATCGGTGAGCAGTTCTTC. V usage is TRBV6-5 and J usage is TRBJ2-1; D unclear. The CDR3 extends over 12 amino acids. The germline CDR1 and CDR2 sequences are MNHEY and SVGAGI. V gave up 5 bases and J gave up 9 bases, with 11 bases separating them.

This chain uses TRBV29-1 with TRBJ1-2, with D unclear. The CDR3 consists of 12 residues. CDR1 and CDR2 (germline): SQVTM, ANQGSEA. Between the trimmed V and J ends, which lost 3 bases and 4 bases, there was a span of 9 bases. The DNA for the CDR3 is TGCAGCGTTGAGTCCGGGAGCTATGGCTACACCTTC. As protein: CSVESGSYGYTF.

The chain carries TRBV29-1 and TRBJ1-2; perhaps TRBD1 as D (5 bases). Germline V CDR1 and CDR2: SQVTM, ANQGSEA. This CDR3 has 11 amino acids. Trimming left V 3 bases short and J 6 bases short, with 8 bases between. CDR3 residues: CSVDAGNGYTF. DNA for the CDR3: TGCAGCGTTGATGCAGGGAATGGCTACACCTTC.

The V call is TRBV4-1, the J call TRBJ2-5, with TRBD2 matching over 10 bases. The germline gives CDR1 MGHRA, CDR2 YSYEKL. The CDR3 is made up of 13 amino acids. V lost 1 base to trimming and J lost 13 bases; unmatched junction nucleotides: 6. Written as DNA, the CDR3 is TGCGCCAGCAGCCAAGGGCTAGCGGGGGCAAGGTACTTC. It encodes CASSQGLAGARYF.

V is TRBV4-2 and J is TRBJ2-7, with TRBD2 matching 10 bases. Germline CDR1 reads LGHNA; CDR2 reads YNFKEQ. V shed 5 bases, J shed 6 bases, and the junction held 13 bases outside the gene matches. This CDR3 has 16 amino acids. This CDR3 reads CASSLNSGRSLAEQYF. CDR3 DNA sequence: TGTGCCAGCAGCTTAAATAGCGGGAGGAGTTTAGCCGAGCAGTACTTC.

The V call is TRBV5-4, the J call TRBJ2-7; perhaps TRBD2 as D (7 bases). CDR1 and CDR2 from the germline V gene are SGHNT and YYREEE (reference sequence). This CDR3 is built from 12 residues. Trimming took off 6 bases at V and 6 bases at J, with 13 bases between the two ends. In DNA, the CDR3 is TGTGCCAGCACTCGGGGGGCGGGCGAGCAGTACTTC. Its protein is CASTRGAGEQYF.

In its sample, this clone was seen a few times. Other DNA sequences in the sample encode the same CDR3. The chain has TRBV9 and TRBJ2-7; D gene ambiguous. CDR1 and CDR2 from the germline V gene are SGDLS and YYNGEE. The CDR3 extends over 12 amino acids. V was pared by 3 bases and J by 3 bases, with 7 bases between. The CDR3 sequence is CASSADSYEQYF. The DNA of the CDR3 is TGTGCCAGCAGCGCCGATAGCTACGAGCAGTACTTC. Using reference TRBV9 and TRBJ2-7 for the parts outside the CDR3, the full variable domain is DSGVTQTPKHLITATGQRVTLRCSPRSGDLSVYWYQQSLDQGLQFLIQYYNGEERAKGNILERFSAQQFPDLHSELNLSSLELGDSALYFCASSADSYEQYFGPGTRLTVT.

This clone has more than one count but fewer than ten. The rearrangement joins TRBV29-1 to TRBJ2-7; D is uncertain. The CDR3 has 13 residues. Trimming pared 3 bases from V and 1 base from J, leaving 10 bases between. The V gene's germline CDR1 is SQVTM and CDR2 ANQGSEA. The CDR3 loop reads CSVDLGRSYEQYF. In DNA, the CDR3 is TGCAGCGTTGACCTCGGCAGATCCTACGAGCAGTACTTC.

As to this clone: This may come from a read error, since a much larger clone is one base off. The chain links TRBV5-1 to TRBJ2-3, with TRBD2 identical over 12 bases. The J call may be mistaken, given a closer DNA end match to TRBJ2-1. The CDR3 loop spans 16 amino acids. Germline CDR1 reads SGHRS; CDR2 reads YFSETQ. CDR3 bases: TGCGCCAGCAGCTTGGTTCCTAGCGGGAGGGGGAATGAGCAGTTCTTC. Translation: CASSLVPSGRGNEQFF.

V is TRBV25-1 and J is TRBJ2-5; TRBD1 matches 7 bases. The CDR3 runs to 15 residues. Germline CDR1 and CDR2: MGHDK and SYGVNS. The V segment lost 4 bases and the J segment 1 base; nucleotides outside the gene matches: 6. In DNA form, the CDR3 reads TGTGCCAGCAGTGGACGGACAGGAGTCCAAGAGACCCAGTACTTC. This encodes CASSGRTGVQETQYF.

The V and J genes are TRBV25-1 and TRBJ1-1, with D possibly matching TRBD1 (5 bases). The ends were cut back, 3 bases at V and 4 bases at J, with 9 bases in the middle. Germline V gives CDR1 MGHDK, CDR2 SYGVNS. The CDR3 is 13 amino acids. The CDR3 bases are TGTGCCAGCAGTGACTCAGGGTTCACTGAAGCTTTCTTT. This encodes CASSDSGFTEAFF.